A selection of T cell receptor beta chains follows, all from one sample in a study of T-cell reconstitution after alpha-beta-depleted transplantation in children. TCRdb reprocessed the PCR reads via MiXCR and lists one record per CDR3 protein. Of approximately 500,000 distinct CDR3 sequences in the sample, 27% are singletons; the top ten hold just over 35%. The specimen comprised PBMCs, sampled before TCRalphabeta/CD19-depleted stem cell transplant. The receptors were sampled from a boy less than two years old with Wiskott-Aldrich syndrome, due to receive a stem cell transplant. Both conserved end residues are part of each CDR3. The D gene is left open where the match is weak. A clone size is listed for some rows: how often the clone was seen (once, few, many), or a class if it is expanded.

J,length,size,V,D,DNA,CDR3
TRBJ2-1,13,.,TRBV29-1,TRBD2,TGCAGCGGACGGACTAGCGGGAGCAATGAGCAGTTCTTC,CSGRTSGSNEQFF
TRBJ2-7,14,few,TRBV28,TRBD1,TGTGCCACGAGAAAGACAGGGGGCACCTACGAGCAGTACTTC,CATRKTGGTYEQYF
TRBJ2-7,13,.,TRBV5-1,TRBD2,TGCGCCAGCAGCGCCCAAGCGGGGTACGAGCAGTACTTC,CASSAQAGYEQYF
TRBJ2-1,18,.,TRBV4-1,TRBD2,TGCGCCAGCAGCCACGGGACTAGCGGACGATCCTCCTACAATGAGCAGTTCTTC,CASSHGTSGRSSYNEQFF
TRBJ2-1,15,.,TRBV29-1,.,TGCAGCGTTTTAGACAGCAGACGGGTCTACAATGAGCAGTTCTTC,CSVLDSRRVYNEQFF
TRBJ2-4,15,few,TRBV20-1,TRBD2,TGCAGTGCTAGTCAGCTAGCGGTAGCCAAAAACATTCAGTACTTC,CSASQLAVAKNIQYF
TRBJ2-6,17,.,TRBV6-5,.,TGTGCCAGCAGTTACAAGATCACCAGCTCTGGGGCCAACGTCCTGACTTTC,CASSYKITSSGANVLTF
TRBJ1-1,15,few,TRBV5-1,.,TGCGCCAGCAGCTTGATGGGAACAGCGAACACTGAAGCTTTCTTT,CASSLMGTANTEAFF
TRBJ2-1,19,.,TRBV28,TRBD2,TGTGCCAGCAGTTTACTCGAAGGAGGACTAGCGGGAGGCCTGAATGAGCAGTTCTTC,CASSLLEGGLAGGLNEQFF
TRBJ2-7,14,few,TRBV20-1,.,TGCAGTGCGAGTCAGGGCCCCGGCACCTACGAGCAGTACTTC,CSASQGPGTYEQYF
TRBJ2-1,15,.,TRBV6-1,TRBD1,TGTGCCAGCATCCCGGACCGGGACAGGGACGATGAGCAGTTCTTC,CASIPDRDRDDEQFF
TRBJ2-1,12,few,TRBV10-2,.,TGCGCCAGCGCTTACACTGGTTATGAGCAGTTCTTC,CASAYTGYEQFF
TRBJ2-6,16,.,TRBV2,TRBD1,TGTGCCAGCATCCGGGACAGGGCTTCGGGGGCCAACGTCCTGACTTTC,CASIRDRASGANVLTF
TRBJ2-2,16,.,TRBV20-1,.,TGCAGTGCTAGAGTCCCGGGACTCCCGAGCACCGGGGAGCTGTTTTTT,CSARVPGLPSTGELFF
TRBJ2-5,17,few,TRBV28,TRBD2,TGTGCCAGCAGTTTACTAGCGGGAGGGCCCTCGGAGGAGACCCAGTACTTC,CASSLLAGGPSEETQYF
TRBJ2-7,14,.,TRBV20-1,.,TGCAGTGCCACCTTTAGCGGCCTCTCCTACGAGCAGTACTTC,CSATFSGLSYEQYF
TRBJ2-2,15,.,TRBV20-1,.,TGCAGTGCTACCCGGACAGCCGCGAACACCGGGGAGCTGTTTTTT,CSATRTAANTGELFF
TRBJ1-2,15,few,TRBV5-5,TRBD1,TGTGCCAGCAGCCCGAACCTTGGACAGGGCTATGGCTACACCTTC,CASSPNLGQGYGYTF
TRBJ2-2,17,.,TRBV6-5,TRBD2,TGTGCCAGCAGTTTACTTGGGTTCTCGACTAGCGGCGGGGAGCTGTTTTTT,CASSLLGFSTSGGELFF
TRBJ2-4,13,.,TRBV15,.,TGTGCCACCAGCAGAGCCCAGGGGCACATTCAGTACTTC,CATSRAQGHIQYF
TRBJ2-5,15,.,TRBV5-4,TRBD1,TGTGCCAGCAGCGCCCGTACTAGGGGGCATACGACCCAGTACTTC,CASSARTRGHTTQYF
TRBJ2-6,15,.,TRBV5-1,.,TGCGCCAGCAGCTTGTCGGACTCTGGGGCCAACGTCCTGACTTTC,CASSLSDSGANVLTF
TRBJ2-7,15,.,TRBV5-1,TRBD2,TGCGCCAGCAGCTTGGATCTAGCGGGAGTAGACGAGCAGTACTTC,CASSLDLAGVDEQYF
TRBJ2-7,13,.,TRBV29-1,TRBD2,TGCAGCGTTCTCGCGGGAGGGCCCCACGAGCAGTACTTC,CSVLAGGPHEQYF
TRBJ1-4,14,few,TRBV12-5,TRBD1,TGTGCTAGTGGTCGAGACAGGGCCAATGAAAAACTGTTTTTT,CASGRDRANEKLFF
TRBJ1-4,14,.,TRBV12-3/TRBV12-4,.,TGTGCCAGCAGTTTTCTTGCAACTAATGAAAAACTGTTTTTT,CASSFLATNEKLFF
TRBJ2-1,16,few,TRBV18,.,TGTGCCAGCTCACCGGGGACGGCAGACTCCTACAATGAGCAGTTCTTC,CASSPGTADSYNEQFF
TRBJ1-6,17,.,TRBV5-1,.,TGCGCCAGCAGTTTAACAACCCGGAGCACCTATAATTCACCCCTCCACTTT,CASSLTTRSTYNSPLHF
TRBJ2-7,14,.,TRBV3-1,TRBD2,TGTGCCAGCAGACACGGGACTAGCGGGCCAGAGCAGTACTTC,CASRHGTSGPEQYF
TRBJ2-7,14,.,TRBV7-2,.,TGTGCCAGCAGCTTAGTAGTAGCGTTAGACGAGCAGTACTTC,CASSLVVALDEQYF
TRBJ2-1,17,.,TRBV3-1,TRBD2,TGTGCCAGCAGCCAACCGGGACTAGCGGATTCCTACAATGAGCAGTTCTTC,CASSQPGLADSYNEQFF
TRBJ2-5,19,.,TRBV7-9,TRBD2,TGTGCCAGCAGCTTAGCCGTCGGGTCGAGCGGGGGTACCCAAGAGACCCAGTACTTC,CASSLAVGSSGGTQETQYF
TRBJ2-2,14,.,TRBV5-1,.,TGCGCCAGCAGCTTCCGGACACCAATCGGGGAGCTGTTTTTT,CASSFRTPIGELFF
TRBJ2-1,15,few,TRBV15,.,TGTGCCACGTCCCGGGGCGGAGGAGCTGGGAATGAGCAGTTCTTC,CATSRGGGAGNEQFF
TRBJ1-2,16,few,TRBV4-1,.,TGCGCCAGCAGCCAAGTTCCCAGGGGTGGAGACTATGGCTACACCTTC,CASSQVPRGGDYGYTF
TRBJ2-7,13,few,TRBV9,.,TGTGCCAGCAGCGTCAGATCCGATTACGAGCAGTACTTC,CASSVRSDYEQYF
TRBJ2-3,12,.,TRBV29-1,TRBD1,TGCAGCGGTCGGACAGGGCCAGATACGCAGTATTTT,CSGRTGPDTQYF
TRBJ2-1,16,.,TRBV20-1,TRBD1,TGCAGTGCTAGAGATCTAAGACAGGGGGGAAGGAATGAGCAGTTCTTC,CSARDLRQGGRNEQFF
TRBJ2-1,15,few,TRBV20-1,.,TGCAGTGCTAGAGGTACCGGGACTTATTACAATGAGCAGTTCTTC,CSARGTGTYYNEQFF
TRBJ2-7,13,few,TRBV10-3,TRBD2,TGTGCCATCACAGGACTAGCGGGAGGCGAGCAGTACTTC,CAITGLAGGEQYF
TRBJ2-5,16,.,TRBV7-9,.,TGTGCCAGCAGCTTAGGCTTAAGGACGGTAGAAGAGACCCAGTACTTC,CASSLGLRTVEETQYF
TRBJ1-2,15,.,TRBV6-5,.,TGTGCCAGCAGTTCACAGGGTGGGGCTAACTATGGCTACACCTTC,CASSSQGGANYGYTF
TRBJ2-1,13,.,TRBV7-9,.,TGTGCCAGCAGCTTAACTAGCACTAATGAGCAGTTCTTC,CASSLTSTNEQFF
TRBJ2-7,17,.,TRBV7-6,.,TGTGCCAGCAGCTCCCCGACCGGACAGACTAACTCCTACGAGCAGTACTTC,CASSSPTGQTNSYEQYF
TRBJ1-5,21,few,TRBV4-1,TRBD1,TGCGCCAGCAGCCCAGTATCTTCCGCGACAGGGGGCGCTTACAGCAATCAGCCCCAGCATTTT,CASSPVSSATGGAYSNQPQHF
TRBJ1-1,15,few,TRBV20-1,.,TGCAGTGCTAGAAGTTACCGGGACACAAACACTGAAGCTTTCTTT,CSARSYRDTNTEAFF
TRBJ2-5,13,.,TRBV29-1,.,TGCAGCGTTGAAGCCGGGATGGGGGAGACCCAGTACTTC,CSVEAGMGETQYF
TRBJ2-3,17,few,TRBV2,.,TGTGCCAGCATTATACCACAGGGCCACTTTAGCACAGATACGCAGTATTTT,CASIIPQGHFSTDTQYF
TRBJ2-1,14,.,TRBV20-1,.,TGCAGTGCTACCCTCCGCTCCTCCTACAATGAGCAGTTCTTC,CSATLRSSYNEQFF
TRBJ2-1,15,.,TRBV12-3/TRBV12-4,TRBD2,TGTGCCAGCAGCGGGACTAGCGGGATCCTCGGTTTGGAGTTCTTC,CASSGTSGILGLEFF
TRBJ1-5,15,few,TRBV6-5,TRBD1,TGTGCCAGCAGTTACCAGGAGACAGGGGTGTCGCCCCAGCATTTT,CASSYQETGVSPQHF
TRBJ2-7,13,.,TRBV5-1,.,TGCGCCAGCAGCTTGGGGACGCCCAACGAGCAGTACTTC,CASSLGTPNEQYF
TRBJ1-4,15,few,TRBV20-1,.,TGCAGTGCTGGGACGTGGGGGGCGAGTAATGAAAAACTGTTTTTT,CSAGTWGASNEKLFF
TRBJ2-7,13,.,TRBV20-1,.,TGCAGTGCTGCTACCGGGAAATCCTACGAGCAGTACTTC,CSAATGKSYEQYF
TRBJ2-3,14,few,TRBV6-1,.,TGTGCCAGCAGTGTCGGTCCGAACACAGATACGCAGTATTTT,CASSVGPNTDTQYF
TRBJ2-6,15,few,TRBV5-1,TRBD1,TGCGCCAGCAGTACAGGGGGCTCTGGGGCCAACGTCCTGACTTTC,CASSTGGSGANVLTF
TRBJ1-5,18,.,TRBV7-2,.,TGTGCCAGCAGCTTAACGACGCTTTCATGGAGGGCCCATCAGCCCCAGCATTTT,CASSLTTLSWRAHQPQHF
TRBJ2-2,16,.,TRBV5-1,TRBD1,TGCGCCAGCAGCTTGACAGGGGGTGAGAACACCGGGGAGCTGTTTTTT,CASSLTGGENTGELFF
TRBJ2-7,16,many,TRBV12-3/TRBV12-4,TRBD2,TGTGCCAGCAGCAAGGGACTAGCGGGAGGGACCTACGAGCAGTACTTC,CASSKGLAGGTYEQYF